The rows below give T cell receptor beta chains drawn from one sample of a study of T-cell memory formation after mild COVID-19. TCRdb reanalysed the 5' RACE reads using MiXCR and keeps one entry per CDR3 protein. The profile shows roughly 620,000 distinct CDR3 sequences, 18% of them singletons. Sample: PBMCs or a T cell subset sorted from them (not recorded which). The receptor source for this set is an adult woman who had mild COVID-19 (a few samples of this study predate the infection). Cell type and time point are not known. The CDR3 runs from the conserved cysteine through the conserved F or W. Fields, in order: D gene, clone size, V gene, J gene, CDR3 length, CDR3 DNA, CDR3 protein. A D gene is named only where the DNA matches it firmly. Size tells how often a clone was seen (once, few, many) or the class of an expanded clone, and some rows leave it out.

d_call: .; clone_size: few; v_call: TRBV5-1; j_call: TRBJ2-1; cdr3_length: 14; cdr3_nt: TGCGCCAGCAGCATGGGACCTCCCCCCAATGAGCAGTTCTTC; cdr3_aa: CASSMGPPPNEQFF
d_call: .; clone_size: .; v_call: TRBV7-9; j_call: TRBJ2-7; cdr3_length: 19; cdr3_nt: TGTGCCAGCAGCTTAGCGGCTCGGCGGGGGACAGACTCTTACTACGAGCAGTACTTC; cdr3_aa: CASSLAARRGTDSYYEQYF
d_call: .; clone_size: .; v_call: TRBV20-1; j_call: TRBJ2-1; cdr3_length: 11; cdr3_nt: TGCAGTGAAACGAGGGGTAATGAGCAGTTCTTC; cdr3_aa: CSETRGNEQFF
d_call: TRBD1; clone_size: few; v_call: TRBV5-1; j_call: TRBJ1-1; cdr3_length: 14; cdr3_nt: TGCGCCAGCAGCTTAGGACAGGGAAGCGATGAAGCTTTCTTT; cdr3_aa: CASSLGQGSDEAFF
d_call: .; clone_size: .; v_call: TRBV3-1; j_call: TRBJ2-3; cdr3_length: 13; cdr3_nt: TGTGCCAGCAGCCAGTCCTCCGCAGATACGCAGTATTTT; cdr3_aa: CASSQSSADTQYF
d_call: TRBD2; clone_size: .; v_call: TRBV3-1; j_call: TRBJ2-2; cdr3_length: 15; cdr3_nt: TGTGCCAGCAGCCAAGAGGGACTAAACACCGGGGAGCTGTTTTTT; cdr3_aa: CASSQEGLNTGELFF
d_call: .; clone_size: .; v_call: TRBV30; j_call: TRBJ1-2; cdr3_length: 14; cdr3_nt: TGTGCCTGGACGGGCCTGGAGGGCGAGACGGGCTACACCTTC; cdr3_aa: CAWTGLEGETGYTF
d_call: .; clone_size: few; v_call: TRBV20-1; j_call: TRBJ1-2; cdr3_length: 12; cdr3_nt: TGCAGTGCTAGCCCCACACTCTATGGCTACACCTTC; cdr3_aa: CSASPTLYGYTF
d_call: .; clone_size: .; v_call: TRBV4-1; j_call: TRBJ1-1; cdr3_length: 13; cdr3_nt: TGCGCCAGCAGCCCTTTACAAAACACTGAAGCTTTCTTT; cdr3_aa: CASSPLQNTEAFF
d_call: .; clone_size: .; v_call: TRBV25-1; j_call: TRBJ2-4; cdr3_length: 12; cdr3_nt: TGTGCCAGCAGTGTTCAGGGAAATCCCCAGTACTTC; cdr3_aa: CASSVQGNPQYF